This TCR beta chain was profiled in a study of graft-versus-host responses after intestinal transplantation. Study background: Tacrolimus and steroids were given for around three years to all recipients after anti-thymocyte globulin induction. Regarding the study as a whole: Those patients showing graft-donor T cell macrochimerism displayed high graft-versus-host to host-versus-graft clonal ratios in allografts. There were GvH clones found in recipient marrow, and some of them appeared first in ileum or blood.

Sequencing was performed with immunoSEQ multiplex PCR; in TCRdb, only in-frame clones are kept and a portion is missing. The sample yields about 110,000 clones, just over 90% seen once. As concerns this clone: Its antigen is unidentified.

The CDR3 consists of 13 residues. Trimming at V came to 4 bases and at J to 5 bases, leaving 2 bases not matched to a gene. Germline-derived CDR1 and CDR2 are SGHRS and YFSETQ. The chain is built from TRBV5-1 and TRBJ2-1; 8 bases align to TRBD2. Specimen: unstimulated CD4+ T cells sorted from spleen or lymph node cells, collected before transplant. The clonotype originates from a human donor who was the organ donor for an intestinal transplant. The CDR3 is CASSLGGDNEQFF. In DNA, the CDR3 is TGCGCCAGCAGCCTCGGGGGGGACAATGAGCAGTTCTTC.